This T cell receptor beta chain derives from a study of shared T cell receptors in the human thymus (dated by TCRdb to the early 2020s). Regarding the complete study: The study examined how self-reactive, shared T-cell receptor alpha chains are generated in the human thymus.

As to this clone: Its antigen is unknown. No base quality values were provided; no much bigger clone lies one nucleotide off.

Library preparation employed the immunoSEQ multiplex PCR assay. Not all clones reach the TCRdb copy of this immuneACCESS table, which keeps in-frame sequences only. Checked studies attribute under half of the gap to unresolved V genes and leave the rest unexplained. This sample comprises about 660,000 clones, approximately 90% of them detected only once. Of the sample, 0.0095% to 0.011% falls within the top ten clones. Reading from cysteine to phenylalanine, the CDR3 counts 15 amino acids. Just CDR3 DNA is preserved here, 45 bases in frame from base 1. Sequences SGHDN (CDR1) and FVKESK (CDR2) are obtained from the germline V gene. V was cut back by 1 base and J by 2 bases, leaving a gap of 12 bases between them. These data were also reused for a study on human thymus T cells. From that second study: The donors were immunologically healthy infants in Finland who had open corrective cardiac surgery for congenital heart defects. Thymus tissue was collected as surgical resects that were removed during corrective cardiac surgery. V and J gene segment usage appeared biased in both thymic and peripheral blood repertoires. Highly overlapping thymic TCR repertoires among unrelated individuals were reported in the related research. TCR alpha and beta repertoires from roughly eight infant thymus samples and four related peripheral blood samples were characterized in the study. Donor ages ranging from about 6 to 250 days were recorded, and several male and a couple of female infants were included in the cohort. After being mechanically released from the tissue, thymocytes were kept at -70 degrees C in pellets of about 9-32 million cells. A QIAsymphony instrument was used to extract genomic DNA from frozen cell pellets. The immunoSEQ multiplex PCR assay was used to amplify the TCRB and TCRAD loci from a standardized quantity of quality-controlled genomic DNA. The V(D)J region was spanned by amplicons of a length sufficient to cover the CDR3 and to identify V and J genes. Amplicon sequencing was performed on an Illumina platform through the commercial immunoSEQ service. Corrections for primer bias and sequencing errors followed previously described methods, while TCRAD and TCRB definitions were based on the IMGT database. immunoSEQ Analyzer 3.0 and VDJTools were used for repertoire analysis, which covered basic statistics, V/J segment usage, diversity estimates, rarefaction and pairwise overlap. Diversity was estimated using the Chao1, ChaoE, Efron-Thisted, Shannon and inverse Simpson indices, and was also estimated on datasets down-sampled to the size of the smallest sample. Repertoire overlap was assessed by strict matching of CDR3 nucleotide sequence, V gene and J gene, and clustering was done by Jaccard-based multidimensional scaling. On average, thymus samples gave 650,000 to 850,000 unique TCRB clonotypes, whereas blood samples gave roughly 80,000.

The sequence derives from a boy in the first two years of life with a congenital heart defect. Donor details come from another sample of the same person, matched by shared clones. Sequencing input: thymocytes. The chain links TRBV14 with TRBJ2-7; the D segment could be TRBD1, given 5 matching bases. The CDR3 reads as follows: CASSQASQGPYEQYF. The DNA reads as follows: TGTGCCAGCAGCCAAGCCAGCCAGGGCCCCTACGAGCAGTACTTC. The CDR3 plus the reference TRBV14 and TRBJ2-7 genes for the other parts give the full variable domain: EAGVTQFPSHSVIEKGQTVTLRCDPISGHDNLYWYRRVMGKEIKFLLHFVKESKQDESGMPNNRFLAERTGGTYSTLKVQPAELEDSGVYFCASSQASQGPYEQYFGPGTRLTVT.